This T cell receptor (beta chain) was captured by sequencing in a study of T cells in Graves' hyperthyroidism and ophthalmopathy. Germline-derived CDR1 and CDR2 are SGHNT and YYREEE (reference sequence). This CDR3 has 16 amino acids. Newly diagnosed patients aged 18 to 65 had hyperthyroidism of under 2 months' duration. Exclusion followed for patients with uncontrolled infection, other autoimmune disease, pregnancy or lactation. Note on this clonotype: A junction end diverges from the germline sequence, so it may reflect a read error.

RNA transcripts served as the template for amplifying TCR beta CDR3 regions. TCR CDR3 underwent first-round RT-PCR with the HTBI primer set. Using its own MiXCR run on the multiplex PCR reads, TCRdb lists one record per CDR3 protein. The sample records a few hundred thousand distinct CDR3 sequences, about 45% being singletons. V and J are TRBV5-4 and TRBJ2-6, with 10 nucleotides matching TRBD1. This receptor was obtained from a woman between 18 and 29 years old with Graves' hyperthyroidism. The sequenced sample was peripheral blood or thyroid tissue (not recorded which). The CDR3: CASSRGPGTGVNVLTF. The CDR3, as DNA: TGCGCCAGCAGCCGGGGACCGGGGACAGGGGTCAACGTCCTGACTTTC. The full variable domain, in which reference TRBV5-4 and TRBJ2-6 provide the parts outside the CDR3, is ETGVTQSPTHLIKTRGQQVTLRCSSQSGHNTVSWYQQALGQGPQFIFQYYREEENGRGNFPPRFSGLQFPNYSSELNVNALELDDSALYLCASSRGPGTGVNVLTFGAGSRLTVL.